A single sample is the source of the 7 T cell receptor beta chains below, sequenced in a study of response to subunit inactivated influenza vaccine. Each CDR3 protein is one row after TCRdb ran MiXCR on the RT-PCR reads. This sample has over 650,000 distinct CDR3 sequences; about 18% occur once, and the top ten carry about 11%. The source was PBMCs from blood, collected 5 days after vaccination. The source is a man in his fifties or sixties who received an inactivated influenza vaccine.

The chain employs TRBV7-3 and TRBJ2-3, with D hard to call. V shed 0 bases and J shed 4 bases, with 11 bases lying between them. Looked up from germline, CDR1 is SGHTA and CDR2 is FQGTGA. The CDR3 has 15 residues. CDR3 DNA: TGTGCCAGCAGCTTAACGTATCATATTTCAGATACGCAGTATTTT. Protein product: CASSLTYHISDTQYF.

This clonotype was found many times. V is TRBV7-2 and J is TRBJ2-2; D is unresolved. This CDR3 has 17 residues. V gave up 1 base and J gave up 0 bases, with 12 bases separating them. Germline V gives CDR1 SGHTA, CDR2 FQGNSA. In DNA form, the CDR3 reads TGTGCCAGCAGCTTAGTTTCCGCGGTCGCGAACACCGGGGAGCTGTTTTTT. This gives the protein CASSLVSAVANTGELFF.

This clonotype has a handful of counts. The chain recombines TRBV7-2 with TRBJ2-5; D is perhaps TRBD2 (5 bases). CDR3 length: 15 residues. V shed 1 base and J shed 1 base, with 10 bases lying between them. Germline CDR1 is SGHTA and CDR2 is FQGNSA. DNA of the CDR3: TGTGCCAGCAGCTTAGATGCTAGCTCCCAAGAGACCCAGTACTTC. This codes for CASSLDASSQETQYF.

This sequence joins TRBV7-9 and TRBJ2-5; D not resolved. The V gene's germline CDR1 is SEHNR and CDR2 FQNEAQ (reference sequence). Trimming shortened V by 6 bases and J by 0 bases, and 11 bases separated the two germline ends. The CDR3 contains 14 residues. CDR3 loop: CASSSTADQETQYF. Here the CDR3 DNA reads TGTGCCAGCAGTTCCACAGCCGACCAAGAGACCCAGTACTTC. The full variable domain, completed using reference TRBV7-9 and TRBJ2-5, is DTGVSQNPRHKITKRGQNVTFRCDPISEHNRLYWYRQTLGQGPEFLTYFQNEAQLEKSRLLSDRFSAERPKGSFSTLEIQRTEQGDSAMYLCASSSTADQETQYFGPGTRLLVL.

As regards this clonotype: A much more abundant neighbour one base away suggests this may be a read error. The rearrangement joins TRBV12-3 or TRBV12-4 to TRBJ2-5, with 10 bases that match TRBD1. The CDR3 sequence is 15 residues long. This chain's CDR3 is CVSSSGQGTQETQYF. CDR3 nucleotides: TGTGTCAGCAGTTCGGGACAGGGGACCCAAGAGACCCAGTACTTC.

This clonotype has a handful of counts. No DNA is shown, since the ends of the CDR3 on it are uncertain; the CDR3 is the one TCRdb lists. J is TRBJ2-5 and V is TRBV15; the table's D call TRBD2 went unverified against the DNA. CDR1 is LNHNV, CDR2 YYDKDF, per germline (reference sequence). Termini included, the CDR3 measures 16 amino acids. CDR3 in amino acids: CATSILAGGRGETQYF.

This clonotype has more than one count but fewer than ten. The V call is TRBV10-1, the J call TRBJ2-1, with a possible D match to TRBD2 (5 bases). Germline values: CDR1 WNHNN, CDR2 SYGVQD (reference sequence). The V end lost 2 bases, the J end lost 8 bases, and 16 bases lay between the germline ends. The CDR3 runs to 15 residues. CDR3 in DNA: TGCGCCAGCAGTGAGACTAGTCCGTCGAAGGATGAGCAGTTCTTC. Residues: CASSETSPSKDEQFF.